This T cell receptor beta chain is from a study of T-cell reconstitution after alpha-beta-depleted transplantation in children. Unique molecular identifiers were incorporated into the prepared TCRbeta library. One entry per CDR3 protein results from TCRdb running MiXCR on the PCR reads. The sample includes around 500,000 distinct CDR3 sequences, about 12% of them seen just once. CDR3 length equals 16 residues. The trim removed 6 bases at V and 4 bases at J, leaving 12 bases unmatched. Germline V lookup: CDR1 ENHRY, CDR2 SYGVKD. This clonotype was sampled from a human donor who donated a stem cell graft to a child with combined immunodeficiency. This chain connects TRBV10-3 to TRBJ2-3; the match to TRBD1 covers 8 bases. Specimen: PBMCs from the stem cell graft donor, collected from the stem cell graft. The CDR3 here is CAISETPGQVPDTQYF. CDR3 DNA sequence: TGTGCCATCAGCGAGACTCCGGGACAGGTTCCAGATACGCAGTATTTT.